The next 15 T cell receptor beta chains were all read from a single sample in a study of identical twins' blood T cells. TCRdb ran MiXCR on the 5' RACE reads and lists one entry per CDR3 protein. The table lists a few hundred thousand distinct CDR3 sequences, roughly 30% of them singletons. Specimen: PBMCs. The receptors derive from a woman aged 18-55 years in good health.

This clonotype was picked up a small number of times. This sequence joins TRBV20-1 and TRBJ2-1, with D maybe TRBD2 (5 bases). V was shortened by 3 bases and J by 6 bases, with 15 bases between the two germline ends. The V gene's germline CDR1 is DFQATT and CDR2 SNEGSKA (reference sequence). The CDR3 has 14 residues. CDR3 DNA: TGCAGTGCTAGTGGGAGAACCAGAAGCAATGAGCAGTTCTTC. Translation gives CSASGRTRSNEQFF.

This clonotype was observed many times. The rearrangement uses TRBV29-1 and TRBJ2-1; D remains ambiguous. The CDR3 has 14 residues. Germline V lookup: CDR1 SQVTM, CDR2 ANQGSEA. Trimming removed 4 bases from V and 9 bases from J, with 19 bases in between. The CDR3 sequence is CSVGVSGMGGEQFF. In DNA, the CDR3 is TGCAGCGTTGGCGTTTCTGGGATGGGTGGTGAGCAGTTCTTC.

This clonotype has only a few counts. The chain couples TRBV20-1 to TRBJ1-5; 8 bases match TRBD1. The trim removed 4 bases at V and 7 bases at J, leaving 12 bases unmatched. Germline loops: CDR1 DFQATT, CDR2 SNEGSKA (reference sequence). CDR3 size: 15 residues. CDR3 loop: CSATRQGTFDQPQHF. The CDR3 region has the DNA TGCAGTGCTACTAGACAGGGGACGTTCGACCAGCCCCAGCATTTT.

A note on this clonotype: This may come from a read error, since a much larger clone is one base off. J is TRBJ1-1 and V is TRBV19, with D maybe TRBD1 (5 bases). Germline V lookup: CDR1 LNHDA, CDR2 SQIVND (reference sequence). CDR3 length equals 15 residues. The CDR3 spells CVSKAREAGNTEAFF. The DNA for the CDR3 is TGTGTCAGTAAAGCCAGGGAGGCCGGGAACACTGAAGCTTTCTTT.

The chain employs TRBV5-6 and TRBJ1-2, with TRBD1 matching 7 bases. With V trimmed by 6 bases and J by 5 bases, 10 bases remained unmatched. There are 14 residues in the CDR3. Germline CDR1 is SGHDT and CDR2 is YYEEEE. The CDR3 protein is CASTSGGASYGYTF. The CDR3, as DNA: TGTGCCAGCACCTCAGGGGGGGCCTCTTATGGCTACACCTTC.

This sequence joins TRBV6-1 and TRBJ2-5, with D possibly called TRBD1 or TRBD2 (7 bases each). From germline, CDR1 is MNHNS and CDR2 SASEGT. This CDR3 is built from 14 residues. The V gene lost 11 bases and the J gene lost 4 bases, with 20 bases spanning the gap. Written as DNA, the CDR3 is TGTGCCGGGGGGGGGACAGACCCTTCAGAGACCCAGTACTTC. It is translated as CAGGGTDPSETQYF.

The sample holds a few counts of this clonotype. The V and J genes are TRBV7-2 and TRBJ1-3; D is unclear. Per the germline V gene, CDR1 is SGHTA and CDR2 is FQGNSA. Trimming shortened V by 1 base and J by 1 base, and 2 bases separated the two germline ends. The CDR3 totals 13 residues. This chain's CDR3 is CASSLESGNTIYF. The CDR3, as DNA: TGTGCCAGCAGCTTAGAGTCTGGAAACACCATATATTTT.

This clonotype was detected a few times. This chain connects TRBV20-1 to TRBJ1-4; unclear D gene. Germline assignment: CDR1 DFQATT and CDR2 SNEGSKA (reference sequence). The CDR3 runs 15 residues. The V end lost 6 bases, the J end lost 3 bases, and 17 bases lay between the germline ends. The CDR3 loop is CSALGPIVANEKLFF. In nucleotides, the CDR3 is TGCAGTGCCCTAGGCCCCATAGTAGCTAATGAAAAACTGTTTTTT.

In the case of this clonotype: This sequence may be a read error, since a much larger clone differs from it by one base. The chain has TRBV12-3 or TRBV12-4 and TRBJ1-2; 8 positions match TRBD1. CDR3 size: 13 residues. V lost 11 bases and J lost 8; bases outside the gene matches: 13. CDR3 in DNA: TGTGCCGGCACCCTGAGACAGGGGCGAGGCTACACCTTC. Protein sequence: CAGTLRQGRGYTF.

In this sample, this clonotype turned up a few times. The V gene is TRBV18, the J gene TRBJ2-3; D call uncertain. Germline V gene data show CDR1 as KGHSH and CDR2 as LQKENI. The CDR3 spans 13 residues. Trimming removed 6 bases at V and 2 bases at J, with 9 bases between. In DNA, the CDR3 is TGTGCCAGCTCCCAGAGGCTCACAGATACGCAGTATTTT. This encodes CASSQRLTDTQYF.

The chain uses TRBV20-1 and TRBJ1-5; D gene ambiguous. This CDR3 is 15 amino acids long. Trimming removed 5 bases at V and 2 bases at J, with 16 bases between. Looked up from germline, CDR1 is DFQATT and CDR2 is SNEGSKA (reference sequence). The CDR3 loop reads CSAPSTKKGNQPQHF. The CDR3 DNA reads as TGCAGTGCTCCCTCCACTAAAAAGGGCAATCAGCCCCAGCATTTT.

This clonotype occurred a few times. This sequence joins TRBV5-1 and TRBJ1-1; TRBD1 aligns across 7 bases. The CDR3 is 16 residues long. The V gene's germline CDR1 is SGHRS and CDR2 YFSETQ. Trimming removed 1 base from V and 0 bases from J; junction bases left unmatched: 6. CDR3 sequence: CASSLFPGQLNTEAFF. CDR3 bases: TGCGCCAGCAGCTTGTTCCCGGGACAGCTGAACACTGAAGCTTTCTTT.

This clonotype was found a few times. The chain has TRBV27 and TRBJ1-1; TRBD1 aligns across 12 bases. Germline CDR1 MNHEY, CDR2 SMNVEV (reference sequence). V was pared by 5 bases and J by 3 bases, with 4 bases of the junction left unmatched. CDR3 size: 15 residues. CDR3 residues: CASSMGQGADTEAFF. The CDR3 region has the DNA TGTGCCAGCAGTATGGGACAGGGGGCGGACACTGAAGCTTTCTTT.

The chain carries TRBV2 and TRBJ1-2; D is possibly TRBD1 (6 bases). The V end lost 6 bases, the J end lost 5 bases, and 13 bases lay between the germline ends. CDR1 is SNHLY, CDR2 FYNNEI, per germline. The CDR3 has 13 amino acids. In DNA form, the CDR3 reads TGTGCCAGCAGCGCACAGGGAGGGTATGGCTACACCTTC. This sequence encodes CASSAQGGYGYTF.

The sample holds a few counts of this clonotype. The chain links TRBV11-2 to TRBJ2-7, with no clear D. Germline V CDR1 and CDR2: SGHAT, FQNNGV. The CDR3 runs to 14 residues. V lost 3 bases to trimming and J lost 5 bases, with 14 bases between them. CDR3 residues: CASSFPEPVNEQYF. In nucleotides, the CDR3 is TGTGCCAGCAGCTTTCCTGAACCGGTGAACGAGCAGTACTTC.